These T cell receptor beta chains were read from a single sample in a study of T cells after yellow fever vaccination. TCRdb reanalysed the 5' RACE reads using MiXCR and keeps one entry per CDR3 protein. In the table there are more than 250,000 distinct CDR3 sequences, 6.8% of which are singletons. The specimen was PBMCs, collected more than 40 days after the first yellow fever vaccination. Receptors were obtained from a man aged 18 to 35 who received the YFV17D yellow fever vaccine. CDR3s include the opening cysteine and the closing phenylalanine or tryptophan. The D gene is left open where the match is weak. Not every row has a clone size; where given, it reads once, few, many or a size class.

D gene: TRBD1; clone size: few; V gene: TRBV28; J gene: TRBJ2-1; CDR3 DNA: TGTGCCAGCAGTAGTACAGGGGCAGGGGAGCAGTTCTTC; CDR3 protein: CASSSTGAGEQFF
D gene: .; clone size: few; V gene: TRBV4-3; J gene: TRBJ2-3; CDR3 DNA: TGCGCCAGCAGCCCCGAAGAAGGTCAGGTCTATACAGATACGCAGTATTTT; CDR3 protein: CASSPEEGQVYTDTQYF
D gene: .; clone size: many; V gene: TRBV7-8; J gene: TRBJ2-1; CDR3 DNA: TGTGCCAGCAGCTTCCTCGAAACTCGGTCCCATCAGGAGCAGTTCTTC; CDR3 protein: CASSFLETRSHQEQFF
D gene: .; clone size: few; V gene: TRBV18; J gene: TRBJ2-7; CDR3 DNA: TGTGCCAGCTCAGCTCCGGACAGCTACGAGCAGTACTTC; CDR3 protein: CASSAPDSYEQYF
D gene: .; clone size: .; V gene: TRBV30; J gene: TRBJ1-5; CDR3 DNA: TGTGCCTGGAGTGTAGGCAGGGACCAGCCCCAGCATTTT; CDR3 protein: CAWSVGRDQPQHF
D gene: .; clone size: .; V gene: TRBV2; J gene: TRBJ2-5; CDR3 DNA: TGTGCCAGCAGGGGGACACAATCGTTCCAAGAGACCCAGTACTTC; CDR3 protein: CASRGTQSFQETQYF
D gene: TRBD2; clone size: few; V gene: TRBV7-2; J gene: TRBJ2-3; CDR3 DNA: TGTGCCAGCAGCTTACGAGTAGCGGGGGGCACAGATACGCAGTATTTT; CDR3 protein: CASSLRVAGGTDTQYF
D gene: .; clone size: .; V gene: TRBV6-1; J gene: TRBJ2-5; CDR3 DNA: TGTGCCAGCAGTGCCCAGTTCCAAGAGACCCAGTACTTC; CDR3 protein: CASSAQFQETQYF
D gene: TRBD1; clone size: .; V gene: TRBV29-1; J gene: TRBJ2-1; CDR3 DNA: TGCAGCGTCCCATTGACAGGGTACAATGAGCAGTTCTTC; CDR3 protein: CSVPLTGYNEQFF
D gene: .; clone size: many; V gene: TRBV18; J gene: TRBJ2-1; CDR3 DNA: TGTGCCAGCTCACCACCGGCTCCAGGGGAGGTTGGTGAGCAGTTCTTC; CDR3 protein: CASSPPAPGEVGEQFF
D gene: .; clone size: few; V gene: TRBV2; J gene: TRBJ1-2; CDR3 DNA: TGTGCCAGCAGTGAAGTACCGGGAGGCTATGGCTACACCTTC; CDR3 protein: CASSEVPGGYGYTF
D gene: .; clone size: .; V gene: TRBV11-2; J gene: TRBJ2-1; CDR3 DNA: TGTGCCAGCAGCGGATGGGGACCATACAATGAGCAGTTCTTC; CDR3 protein: CASSGWGPYNEQFF
D gene: .; clone size: few; V gene: TRBV30; J gene: TRBJ2-4; CDR3 DNA: TGTGCCTGGAGCACTCAGGGGATAGCCAAAAACATTCAGTACTTC; CDR3 protein: CAWSTQGIAKNIQYF
D gene: TRBD1; clone size: .; V gene: TRBV7-9; J gene: TRBJ1-2; CDR3 DNA: TGTGCCAGCAGCCTAACCCCACTGCAGGGGGCGAGTGGCTACACCTTC; CDR3 protein: CASSLTPLQGASGYTF
D gene: .; clone size: few; V gene: TRBV7-8; J gene: TRBJ2-1; CDR3 DNA: TGTGCCAGCAGCCGCCAGACGATCCCCGGGGGTGAGCAGTTCTTC; CDR3 protein: CASSRQTIPGGEQFF
D gene: TRBD1; clone size: few; V gene: TRBV3-1; J gene: TRBJ2-2; CDR3 DNA: TGTGCCAGCAGCCCCTCGACAGGGTTCGGCACCGGGGAGCTGTTTTTT; CDR3 protein: CASSPSTGFGTGELFF
D gene: .; clone size: .; V gene: TRBV11-2; J gene: TRBJ2-1; CDR3 DNA: TGTGCCAGCAGCCCTCGAGGAGTTACCGATGAGCAGTTCTTC; CDR3 protein: CASSPRGVTDEQFF
D gene: TRBD1; clone size: many; V gene: TRBV12-3/TRBV12-4; J gene: TRBJ2-7; CDR3 DNA: TGTGCCAGCAGAGAAACACAGGGGGCCCTGGACTACGAGCAGTACTTC; CDR3 protein: CASRETQGALDYEQYF
D gene: .; clone size: few; V gene: TRBV28; J gene: TRBJ2-7; CDR3 DNA: TGTGCCAGCAGCGACAGTTTTGGCCCCTACGAGCAGTACTTC; CDR3 protein: CASSDSFGPYEQYF
D gene: .; clone size: many; V gene: TRBV20-1; J gene: TRBJ2-3; CDR3 DNA: TGCAGTGCTTCACAGGCGGGGACCGGCACAGATACGCAGTATTTT; CDR3 protein: CSASQAGTGTDTQYF
D gene: .; clone size: many; V gene: TRBV5-6; J gene: TRBJ2-3; CDR3 DNA: TGTGCCAGCAGCTTGGTAGTGAGCACAGATACGCAGTATTTT; CDR3 protein: CASSLVVSTDTQYF
D gene: TRBD2; clone size: few; V gene: TRBV12-3/TRBV12-4; J gene: TRBJ2-7; CDR3 DNA: TGTGCCAGCACCGGGACTAGGTCCTCCTACGAGCAGTACTTC; CDR3 protein: CASTGTRSSYEQYF
D gene: .; clone size: few; V gene: TRBV27; J gene: TRBJ1-2; CDR3 DNA: TGTGCCAGCAGAATAAACAGGGCTGGCTATGGCTACACCTTC; CDR3 protein: CASRINRAGYGYTF
D gene: TRBD2; clone size: few; V gene: TRBV12-3/TRBV12-4; J gene: TRBJ2-1; CDR3 DNA: TGTGCCAGCAGTCCCGCGGGGGGTCCGGTAAATGAGCAGTTCTTC; CDR3 protein: CASSPAGGPVNEQFF
D gene: TRBD1; clone size: .; V gene: TRBV4-3; J gene: TRBJ2-3; CDR3 DNA: TGCGCCAGCAGCTTGGAGCCTCCGGGACAGGGGTCGATAGATACGCAGTATTTT; CDR3 protein: CASSLEPPGQGSIDTQYF
D gene: TRBD2; clone size: many; V gene: TRBV10-3; J gene: TRBJ2-3; CDR3 DNA: TGTGCCATCCGCGGTAGCGGGGGCCGCACAGATACGCAGTATTTT; CDR3 protein: CAIRGSGGRTDTQYF
D gene: .; clone size: .; V gene: TRBV7-3; J gene: TRBJ1-1; CDR3 DNA: TGTGCCAGCAAAGGGTCCCTCGGAGACACTGAAGCTTTCTTT; CDR3 protein: CASKGSLGDTEAFF
D gene: .; clone size: many; V gene: TRBV7-9; J gene: TRBJ2-1; CDR3 DNA: TGTGCCAGCAGCTTAGATCCAGGGAGCTCCTACAATGAGCAGTTCTTC; CDR3 protein: CASSLDPGSSYNEQFF
D gene: .; clone size: few; V gene: TRBV12-3/TRBV12-4; J gene: TRBJ2-5; CDR3 DNA: TGTGCCAGCAGTTCCCCGAGGGCTTCTCAAGAGACCCAGTACTTC; CDR3 protein: CASSSPRASQETQYF
D gene: .; clone size: few; V gene: TRBV7-2; J gene: TRBJ1-3; CDR3 DNA: TGTGCCAGCAGCTTAAATCTTCCAGGGCCCGGAAACACCATATATTTT; CDR3 protein: CASSLNLPGPGNTIYF
D gene: TRBD1; clone size: .; V gene: TRBV20-1; J gene: TRBJ2-5; CDR3 DNA: TGCAGTGCTAGAGATGGGACAGGGGTGGTAGAGACCCAGTACTTC; CDR3 protein: CSARDGTGVVETQYF
D gene: TRBD1; clone size: many; V gene: TRBV9; J gene: TRBJ2-7; CDR3 DNA: TGTGCCAGCAGCGTAGATTCGGGACAGGGGGTCCACGAGCAGTACTTC; CDR3 protein: CASSVDSGQGVHEQYF
D gene: .; clone size: .; V gene: TRBV18; J gene: TRBJ1-6; CDR3 DNA: TGTGCCAGCTCACCACCGGGGGGGTCGGCCCTCCACTTT; CDR3 protein: CASSPPGGSALHF
D gene: .; clone size: many; V gene: TRBV29-1; J gene: TRBJ2-2; CDR3 DNA: TGCAGCGTTTGTACGGCCGCGAACACCGGGGAGCTGTTTTTT; CDR3 protein: CSVCTAANTGELFF
D gene: .; clone size: many; V gene: TRBV3-1; J gene: TRBJ1-2; CDR3 DNA: TGTGCCAGCAGCCAAGGCCCTGACGGAGGGTCTGGCTACACCTTC; CDR3 protein: CASSQGPDGGSGYTF
D gene: .; clone size: .; V gene: TRBV7-2; J gene: TRBJ1-5; CDR3 DNA: TGTGCCAGCAGAACAGGAACCGGCAATCAGCCCCAGCATTTT; CDR3 protein: CASRTGTGNQPQHF
D gene: .; clone size: few; V gene: TRBV4-1; J gene: TRBJ1-1; CDR3 DNA: TGCGCCAGCCAAGATAACAGGGATCGTACTGAAGCTTTCTTT; CDR3 protein: CASQDNRDRTEAFF
D gene: .; clone size: many; V gene: TRBV5-1; J gene: TRBJ2-1; CDR3 DNA: TGCGCCAGCAGCTTGGACCCGCTGAGCAATGAGCAGTTCTTC; CDR3 protein: CASSLDPLSNEQFF
D gene: TRBD2; clone size: .; V gene: TRBV4-2; J gene: TRBJ2-1; CDR3 DNA: TGTGCCAGCAGCCCCGGGACTAGCGGCGATACCTACAATGAGCAGTTCTTC; CDR3 protein: CASSPGTSGDTYNEQFF
D gene: TRBD2; clone size: .; V gene: TRBV9; J gene: TRBJ2-5; CDR3 DNA: TGTGCCAGCAGCCACCCAGCGGGGGGGCAAGAGACCCAGTACTTC; CDR3 protein: CASSHPAGGQETQYF
D gene: TRBD1; clone size: .; V gene: TRBV2; J gene: TRBJ2-3; CDR3 DNA: TGTGCCAGCAGTGAAGGGGGGACAGTCACAGATACGCAGTATTTT; CDR3 protein: CASSEGGTVTDTQYF
D gene: TRBD1; clone size: .; V gene: TRBV11-2; J gene: TRBJ2-7; CDR3 DNA: TGTGCCAGCAGCTTGACAGGGGGCGAGCAGTACTTC; CDR3 protein: CASSLTGGEQYF
D gene: .; clone size: many; V gene: TRBV12-3/TRBV12-4; J gene: TRBJ2-5; CDR3 DNA: TGTGCCAGCAGTTTTCACGGGGAGGAGACCCAGTACTTC; CDR3 protein: CASSFHGEETQYF
D gene: .; clone size: .; V gene: TRBV27; J gene: TRBJ2-7; CDR3 DNA: TGTGCCAGCAGTTTATCCCCCTTTCAGACTAGTTCCTACGAGCAGTACTTC; CDR3 protein: CASSLSPFQTSSYEQYF
D gene: TRBD1; clone size: many; V gene: TRBV12-3/TRBV12-4; J gene: TRBJ2-7; CDR3 DNA: TGTGCCAGCAGACTGACAGGGGCCTACGAGCAGTACTTC; CDR3 protein: CASRLTGAYEQYF
D gene: TRBD2; clone size: .; V gene: TRBV11-2; J gene: TRBJ2-3; CDR3 DNA: TGTGCCAGCAGCTTAGACCCTAGCCTAGCGGGGGGGCCGAGGGATACGCAGTATTTT; CDR3 protein: CASSLDPSLAGGPRDTQYF
D gene: .; clone size: few; V gene: TRBV5-1; J gene: TRBJ2-5; CDR3 DNA: TGCGCCAGCAGCTCCGTAGGTACGAGTCAAGAGACCCAGTACTTC; CDR3 protein: CASSSVGTSQETQYF
D gene: TRBD1; clone size: .; V gene: TRBV7-2; J gene: TRBJ2-3; CDR3 DNA: TGTGCCAGCAGCTTAGATGGGACAGGGGTCACAGATACGCAGTATTTT; CDR3 protein: CASSLDGTGVTDTQYF
D gene: .; clone size: .; V gene: TRBV4-1; J gene: TRBJ2-2; CDR3 DNA: TGCGCCAGCAGCCACGGAGGACAGTACACCGGGGAGCTGTTTTTT; CDR3 protein: CASSHGGQYTGELFF
D gene: .; clone size: .; V gene: TRBV30; J gene: TRBJ2-7; CDR3 DNA: TGTGCCTGGAGTGTATGGAGGGGGCGCTTCCCGGTCGAGCAGTACTTC; CDR3 protein: CAWSVWRGRFPVEQYF
D gene: .; clone size: few; V gene: TRBV12-3/TRBV12-4; J gene: TRBJ2-1; CDR3 DNA: TGTGCCAGCAGTTTACCCTTGAGCGGCCAGTTCTTC; CDR3 protein: CASSLPLSGQFF
D gene: TRBD1; clone size: many; V gene: TRBV6-1; J gene: TRBJ2-3; CDR3 DNA: TGTGCCAGCAGACGAGACAGGGCCACAGATACGCAGTATTTT; CDR3 protein: CASRRDRATDTQYF